This T cell receptor beta chain was recorded in a study of cytomegalovirus exposure and HLA in healthy donors. Produced via immunoSEQ multiplex PCR; TCRdb's table is partial and in-frame only. The top ten hold more than 1.5% of the sample, which has 85,000 to 130,000 clones, about 87% seen once. As to this clone: Its specificity is unknown.

The CDR3 runs 13 residues. Germline loops: CDR1 MNHNY, CDR2 SVGAGI (reference sequence). V dropped 2 bases and J dropped 4 bases, with 9 bases sitting between them. Study observations and caveats: Among TCR beta chains, those listed as cytomegalovirus-associated numbered some 160.

The material sequenced was PBMCs. The TCR comes from a woman aged 18-29 years in good health and CMV-seropositive. This chain links TRBV6-6 with TRBJ2-7; the D gene is possibly TRBD1 (6 bases). The CDR3 nucleotides are TGTGCCAGCAGTTACGAAGGGGGTTACGAGCAGTACTTC. Protein product: CASSYEGGYEQYF.